What follows are 26 T cell receptor beta chains derived from one specimen sequenced in a study of blood T cell repertoires in COVID-19. The repertoire was sequenced with immunoSEQ multiplex PCR; TCRdb's copy has only in-frame clones and lacks some. The repertoire holds 100,000 to 150,000 clones, around 85% seen once, with approximately 16% in the top ten. The specimen was peripheral blood. The source of these receptors is a woman aged 45-65 years with acute or convalescent COVID-19.

The gene calls are TRBV5-1 and TRBJ2-3; the D gene is possibly TRBD2 (6 bases). CDR3 length equals 12 residues. Germline assignment: CDR1 SGHRS and CDR2 YFSETQ. V gave up 4 bases and J gave up 7 bases, with 10 bases separating them. In DNA form, the CDR3 reads TGCGCCAGCAGCGAGACTAGGTATACGCAGTATTTT. Amino acid sequence: CASSETRYTQYF.

The CDR3, as DNA: TGTGCCAGCAGTGATAGCAAATTCGCCTACGAGCAGTACTTC. Its protein is CASSDSKFAYEQYF. V is TRBV2 and J is TRBJ2-7; D not resolved. Between the trimmed V and J ends, which lost 3 bases and 2 bases, there was a span of 11 bases. CDR1 is SNHLY, CDR2 FYNNEI, per germline. This CDR3 spans 14 amino acids.

This clone was counted only a few times. The rearrangement links TRBV11-2 to TRBJ1-1; D may be TRBD1 (6 bases). The CDR3 sequence is 14 residues long. Germline V CDR1 and CDR2: SGHAT, FQNNGV. V gave up 5 bases and J gave up 5 bases, with 15 bases separating them. Written as DNA, the CDR3 is TGTGCCAGCAGCCGTCTGACAAGGGGGACTGAAGCTTTCTTT. Its protein product is CASSRLTRGTEAFF.

This sequence joins TRBV7-2 and TRBJ1-2; 10 bases line up with TRBD1. The germline V gene encodes CDR1 SGHTA and CDR2 FQGNSA. With V trimmed by 4 bases and J by 7 bases, 9 bases remained unmatched. CDR3 size: 15 residues. The chain's CDR3 is CASSSQTGGGGGYTF. DNA of the CDR3: TGTGCCAGCAGCTCCCAGACAGGGGGCGGAGGTGGCTACACCTTC.

The chain employs TRBV28 and TRBJ1-2; weak D call: TRBD1 (5 bases). The germline gives CDR1 MDHEN, CDR2 SYDVKM. Trimming removed 3 bases from V and 4 bases from J, with 9 bases in between. This CDR3 is 13 amino acids long. CDR3 protein: CASSFGQGYGYTF. As DNA, the CDR3 is TGTGCCAGCAGTTTTGGGCAGGGCTATGGCTACACCTTC.

V is TRBV2 and J is TRBJ2-7; maybe TRBD2 (6 bases). Trimming removed 9 bases at V and 4 bases at J, with 13 bases between. CDR3 size: 12 residues. CDR1 is SNHLY, CDR2 FYNNEI, per germline. The DNA of the CDR3 is TGTGCCAGTCAAGGACTACAATACGAGCAGTACTTC. Translation: CASQGLQYEQYF.

The CDR3, as DNA: TGTGCCAGTAGTATCCAATCATCAGGGGCCAACTCCTACGAGCAGTACTTC. Its protein product is CASSIQSSGANSYEQYF. The rearrangement links TRBV19 to TRBJ2-7, with D possibly TRBD1 on 6 matching bases. The CDR3 runs to 17 residues. V was trimmed by 3 bases and J by 0 bases, leaving 18 bases between them. Germline CDR1 reads LNHDA; CDR2 reads SQIVND (reference sequence). The full variable domain, in which reference TRBV19 and TRBJ2-7 provide the parts outside the CDR3, is DGGITQSPKYLFRKEGQNVTLSCEQNLNHDAMYWYRQDPGQGLRLIYYSQIVNDFQKGDIAEGYSVSREKKESFPLTVTSAQKNPTAFYLCASSIQSSGANSYEQYFGPGTRLTVT.

The chain employs TRBV5-8 and TRBJ2-7, with D perhaps matching TRBD1 (6 bases). There are 14 residues in the CDR3. V lost 7 bases and J lost 3, with 17 bases in between. Germline V gene data show CDR1 as SGHTS and CDR2 as YDEGEE. The CDR3: CASYETGSDYEQYF. The CDR3 DNA follows: TGTGCCAGCTATGAAACAGGGTCGGACTACGAGCAGTACTTC.

The rearrangement links TRBV2 to TRBJ2-3; 9 bases are a match to TRBD1. The CDR3 has 15 amino acids. Germline CDR1 and CDR2: SNHLY and FYNNEI. V trimming: 6 bases; J trimming: 0 bases; junction bases outside the gene matches: 4. CDR3 loop: CASRPDRGSTDTQYF. DNA for the CDR3: TGTGCCAGCAGACCGGACAGGGGTAGCACAGATACGCAGTATTTT.

The rearrangement joins TRBV6-5 to TRBJ2-1; TRBD1 matches 9 bases. The germline CDR1 and CDR2 sequences are MNHEY and SVGAGI. This CDR3 is built from 15 residues. V was pared by 6 bases and J by 3 bases, with 6 bases of the junction left unmatched. CDR3 DNA sequence: TGTGCCAGCAGGGGACCGGGACAGGGCTACAATGAGCAGTTCTTC. Its protein is CASRGPGQGYNEQFF.

In its sample, this clone was seen once. The genes are TRBV5-1 and TRBJ2-1, with 11 bases lining up with TRBD1. V shed 3 bases and J 5 bases; nucleotides not matched to a gene: 7. There are 16 residues in the CDR3. CDR1 is SGHRS and CDR2 is YFSETQ in the germline V gene. The CDR3 bases are TGCGCCAGCAGCTACTCCGGGACAGGGGGACACAATGAGCAGTTCTTC. It is translated as CASSYSGTGGHNEQFF.

The chain carries TRBV12-5 and TRBJ2-1, with 7 bases matching TRBD1. After removal of 5 bases from V and 5 bases from J, the junction contained 18 bases not matched to a gene. In germline, CDR1 is LGHNT, CDR2 FRNRAP. The CDR3 consists of 18 residues. The CDR3 bases are TGTGCTAGTGGTCCCGACCCCAAGACAGGGCGAGGGCACAATGAGCAGTTCTTC. Encoded protein: CASGPDPKTGRGHNEQFF.

The V gene is TRBV19, the J gene TRBJ2-3; 10 bases fit TRBD2. Germline CDR1 reads LNHDA; CDR2 reads SQIVND (reference sequence). The ends lost 3 bases at V and 2 bases at J; junction bases unmatched: 14. The CDR3 sequence is 19 residues long. CDR3 protein: CASSIQRGGLIRDTDTQYF. Written as DNA, the CDR3 is TGTGCCAGTAGTATCCAGCGGGGGGGCCTCATACGGGACACAGATACGCAGTATTTT.

CDR3 sequence (DNA): TGTGCCAGCAGCTCAGTTTACGCTGAAGCTTTCTTT. It codes for CASSSVYAEAFF. V and J are TRBV11-2 and TRBJ1-1; D remains unclear. CDR1 and CDR2 (germline): SGHAT, FQNNGV. The CDR3 spans 12 residues. The germline V and J ends were trimmed by 4 bases and 6 bases, with 9 bases remaining between them.

This sequence joins TRBV25-1 and TRBJ2-3, with unresolved D. V lost 6 bases and J lost 4, with 5 bases in between. Germline V gene sequence: CDR1 MGHDK, CDR2 SYGVNS. The CDR3 consists of 11 residues. CDR3: CASSPADTQYF. For the CDR3, the DNA is TGTGCCAGCAGCCCGGCAGATACGCAGTATTTT. The full variable domain, rest sourced from reference TRBV25-1 and TRBJ2-3, is EADIYQTPRYLVIGTGKKITLECSQTMGHDKMYWYQQDPGMELHLIHYSYGVNSTEKGDLSSESTVSRIRTEHFPLTLESARPSHTSQYLCASSPADTQYFGPGTRLTVL.

The V gene is TRBV12-3 or TRBV12-4, the J gene TRBJ2-7; 8 bases are a match to TRBD1. CDR3 length: 13 amino acids. With V trimmed by 7 bases and J by 6 bases, 8 bases remained unmatched. CDR3: CASTWTGPGEQYF. CDR3 in DNA: TGTGCCAGCACCTGGACAGGGCCTGGCGAGCAGTACTTC.

The J gene is TRBJ2-3, the V gene TRBV24-1; D is uncertain. The CDR3 is 14 residues long. V was pared by 9 bases and J by 0 bases, with 12 bases between. The V gene's germline CDR1 is KGHDR and CDR2 SFDVKD. The CDR3 nucleotides are TGTGCCACCTCATCGTACAGTAGCACAGATACGCAGTATTTT. As protein: CATSSYSSTDTQYF.

This clone has just one count. The chain links TRBV6-5 to TRBJ1-6; 12 bases are a match to TRBD1. The CDR3 has 15 residues. The V segment lost 6 bases and the J segment 9 bases; nucleotides outside the gene matches: 6. Looked up from germline, CDR1 is MNHEY and CDR2 is SVGAGI. Written as DNA, the CDR3 is TGTGCCAGCAGAACCGGGACAGGGGGCAGTTCACCCCTCCACTTT. This translates into CASRTGTGGSSPLHF.

This chain uses TRBV12-3 or TRBV12-4 with TRBJ1-3; D uncertain. This CDR3 is 12 amino acids long. V lost 3 bases and J 3 bases, leaving 3 bases between the germline ends. CDR3: CASSFFGNTIYF. CDR3 sequence (DNA): TGTGCCAGCAGTTTCTTTGGAAACACCATATATTTT.

J is TRBJ1-1 and V is TRBV11-2; D perhaps matches TRBD1 (5 bases). Germline V CDR1 and CDR2: SGHAT, FQNNGV. Trimming removed 1 base from V and 6 bases from J, with 12 bases in between. The CDR3 spans 14 residues. The chain's CDR3 is CASSLGQGWAEAFF. CDR3 coding DNA: TGTGCCAGCAGCTTAGGTCAGGGTTGGGCTGAAGCTTTCTTT.

As to this clone: One end of the junction varies from germline; a read error may be responsible. The genes are TRBV10-3 and TRBJ1-1, with D possibly TRBD1 on 6 matching bases. The CDR3 is 12 amino acids. CDR1 and CDR2 from the germline V gene are ENHRY and SYGVKD. CDR3 loop: CAVRGGVTEAFF. As DNA, the CDR3 is TGTGCCGTCAGGGGAGGGGTCACTGAAGCTTTCTTT.

This chain uses TRBV27 with TRBJ2-7; 11 nucleotides align to TRBD2. V trimming: 3 bases; J trimming: 2 bases; junction bases outside the gene matches: 6. Per germline, CDR1 MNHEY and CDR2 SMNVEV (reference sequence). This CDR3 contains 16 residues. The CDR3 bases are TGTGCCAGCAGTTTGCTAGCGGGGGGAATGCCCTACGAGCAGTACTTC. Amino acids: CASSLLAGGMPYEQYF.

The CDR3 region has the DNA TGTGCCAGCAGCTCTGTGCCCCGCGGACAGGGGGCCTCAGAAGCTTTCTTT. This codes for CASSSVPRGQGASEAFF. This rearrangement joins TRBV5-4 to TRBJ1-1; 11 bases are shared with TRBD1. V lost 3 bases, J lost 8 bases, and 15 bases stayed unmatched. From germline, CDR1 is SGHNT and CDR2 YYREEE (reference sequence). The CDR3 totals 17 residues. The full variable domain, with the rest looked up from reference TRBV5-4 and TRBJ1-1, is ETGVTQSPTHLIKTRGQQVTLRCSSQSGHNTVSWYQQALGQGPQFIFQYYREEENGRGNFPPRFSGLQFPNYSSELNVNALELDDSALYLCASSSVPRGQGASEAFFGQGTRLTVV.

The rearrangement uses TRBV27 and TRBJ1-2; perhaps TRBD1 as D (6 bases). V was pared by 5 bases and J by 7 bases, with 17 bases between. There are 14 residues in the CDR3. Germline V gene lookup returns CDR1 MNHEY and CDR2 SMNVEV (reference sequence). The CDR3 reads CASSPGAGFRGYTF. In DNA form, the CDR3 reads TGTGCCAGCAGTCCAGGGGCAGGGTTTCGTGGCTACACCTTC.

The genes are TRBV18 and TRBJ2-7, with TRBD2 identical over 10 bases. The V segment lost 5 bases and the J segment 3 bases; nucleotides outside the gene matches: 10. This CDR3 is built from 16 residues. Germline V lookup: CDR1 KGHSH, CDR2 LQKENI. The CDR3 DNA reads TGTGCCAGCTCAAAAAGAACCGGGACTAGCGACTACGAGCAGTACTTC. As protein: CASSKRTGTSDYEQYF.

The genes are TRBV5-1 and TRBJ2-3; tentatively, D is TRBD1 (7 bases). This CDR3 has 16 amino acids. CDR1 and CDR2 from the germline V gene are SGHRS and YFSETQ. Trimming removed 7 bases from V and 5 bases from J, with 23 bases in between. The CDR3 reads CASASGGLGRGDTQYF. DNA for the CDR3: TGCGCCAGCGCTTCAGGGGGACTCGGTCGAGGAGATACGCAGTATTTT.